This is a list of T cell receptor beta chains from one sample in a study of B cell selection in AIRE deficiency. Sequenced by immunoSEQ multiplex PCR; TCRdb stores in-frame clones only, minus some. The sample yields 1,500 to 2,000 clones, about nine tenths seen once. The sequencing sample was made of CD4+CD127+ conventional T cells sorted from PBMCs. These receptors were collected from a human donor in good health. The CDR3 runs from the conserved cysteine through the conserved F or W. The D gene is left open where the match is weak. The listing skips clone size in some rows; elsewhere it reads once, few, many or a size class.

size,V,J,D,DNA,CDR3
-,TRBV21-1,TRBJ2-2,-,TGTGCCAGCAGCAGCACTCTAATCACCGGGGAGCTGTTTTTT,CASSSTLITGELFF
few,TRBV6-5,TRBJ1-2,TRBD1,TGTGCCAGCAGGAGGGGGCGCGAAGCTAACTATGGCTACACCTTC,CASRRGREANYGYTF
-,TRBV6-5,TRBJ1-6,-,TGTGCCAGCAGTTACCAAACAGGATATAATTCACCCCTCCACTTT,CASSYQTGYNSPLHF
-,TRBV19,TRBJ1-5,TRBD1,TGTGCCAGTAGACCCGGACAGGGCTGGTATCAGCCCCAGCATTTT,CASRPGQGWYQPQHF
-,TRBV18,TRBJ2-1,-,TGTGCCAGCTCACCGGGAGGATCCTACAATGAGCAGTTCTTC,CASSPGGSYNEQFF
-,TRBV12-1,TRBJ2-5,-,TGTGCCAGCAGCTTTGGGGGTGTGTCGGGGACAAAAGAGACCCAGTACTTC,CASSFGGVSGTKETQYF
-,TRBV27,TRBJ1-2,-,TGTGCCAGCAGTTTATGGGGGAACTATGGCTACACCTTC,CASSLWGNYGYTF
-,TRBV5-1,TRBJ1-2,TRBD1,TGCGCCAGCAGCTCTGCCGGGACAGCCTATGGCTACACCTTC,CASSSAGTAYGYTF
-,TRBV4-1,TRBJ2-7,-,TGCGCCAGCAGCCAAGATAGTGACCTTATACCTCCCTACGAGCAGTACTTC,CASSQDSDLIPPYEQYF
-,TRBV27,TRBJ2-1,TRBD2,TGTGCCAGCAGTACCTTTAGCGGGGGCTACAATGAGCAGTTCTTC,CASSTFSGGYNEQFF
-,TRBV7-9,TRBJ1-6,TRBD1,TGTGCCAGCAGGTCACAGGGGTTCGGTTCACCCCTCCACTTT,CASRSQGFGSPLHF
-,TRBV19,TRBJ2-1,TRBD2,TGTGCCAGTAGTCTCTCCCTCGGCCGAGCGGGAGGAAATGAGCAGTTCTTC,CASSLSLGRAGGNEQFF
-,TRBV28,TRBJ2-7,TRBD1,TGTGCCAGCAGTTCAATGACAGGGATCTCCTACGAGCAGTACTTC,CASSSMTGISYEQYF
-,TRBV5-4,TRBJ2-1,TRBD1,TGTGCCAGCAGCGAGGACAGGGGGTCCTACAATGAGCAGTTCTTC,CASSEDRGSYNEQFF
-,TRBV7-8,TRBJ1-5,-,TGTGCCAGCAGCTTAGTGAGGGCCCGACTGCATCAGCCCCAGCATTTT,CASSLVRARLHQPQHF
once,TRBV2,TRBJ2-3,-,TGTGCCAGCAGTTTAGCGACTAGCACAGATACGCAGTATTTT,CASSLATSTDTQYF
-,TRBV2,TRBJ2-5,TRBD1,TGTGCCAGCAAAGACAGGGGACTCCAAGAGACCCAGTACTTC,CASKDRGLQETQYF
-,TRBV18,TRBJ2-4,TRBD1,TGTGCCAGCTCTATAGGGACAGGGAACAAAAACATTCAGTACTTC,CASSIGTGNKNIQYF